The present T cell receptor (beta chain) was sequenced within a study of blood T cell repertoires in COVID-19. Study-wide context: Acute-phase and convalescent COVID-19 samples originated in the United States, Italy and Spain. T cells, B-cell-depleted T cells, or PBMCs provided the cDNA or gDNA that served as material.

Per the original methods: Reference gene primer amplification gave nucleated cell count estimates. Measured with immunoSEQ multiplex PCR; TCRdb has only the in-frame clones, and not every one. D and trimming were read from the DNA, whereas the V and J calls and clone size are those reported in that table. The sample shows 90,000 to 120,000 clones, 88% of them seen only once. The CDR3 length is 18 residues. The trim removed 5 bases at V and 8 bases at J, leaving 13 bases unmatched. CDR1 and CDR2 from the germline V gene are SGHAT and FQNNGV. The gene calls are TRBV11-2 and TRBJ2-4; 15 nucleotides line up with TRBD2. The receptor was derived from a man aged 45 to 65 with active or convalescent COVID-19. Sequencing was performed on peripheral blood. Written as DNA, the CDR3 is TGTGCCAGCAGCCCGCTCGGGACTAGCGGGAGGAAGCAGGACATTCAGTACTTC. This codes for CASSPLGTSGRKQDIQYF.